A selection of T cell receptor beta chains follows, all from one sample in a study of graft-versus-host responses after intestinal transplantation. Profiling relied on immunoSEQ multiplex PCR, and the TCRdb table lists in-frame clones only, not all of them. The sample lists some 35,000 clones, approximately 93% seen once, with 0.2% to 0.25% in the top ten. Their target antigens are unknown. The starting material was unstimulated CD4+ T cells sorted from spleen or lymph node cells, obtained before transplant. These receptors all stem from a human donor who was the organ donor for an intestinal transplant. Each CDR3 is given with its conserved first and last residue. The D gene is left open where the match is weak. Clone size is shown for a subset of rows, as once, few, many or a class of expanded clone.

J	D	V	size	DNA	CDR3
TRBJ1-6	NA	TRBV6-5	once	TGTGCCAGCAGTGAATGGAGAACCCTCCACTTT	CASSEWRTLHF
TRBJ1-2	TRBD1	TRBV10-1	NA	TGCGCCAGCAGTCCGGGACAGGGGGCTGATGGCTACACCTTC	CASSPGQGADGYTF
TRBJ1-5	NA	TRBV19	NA	TGTGCCAGTAGTACACAGAATAGCAATCAGCCCCAGCATTTT	CASSTQNSNQPQHF
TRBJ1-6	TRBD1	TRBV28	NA	TGTGCCAGCAGTACAGGGGGTAATAATTCACCCCTCCACTTT	CASSTGGNNSPLHF
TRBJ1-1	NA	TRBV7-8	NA	TGTGCCAGCAGCCCAGGGAGGGTCATGAACACTGAAGCTTTCTTT	CASSPGRVMNTEAFF
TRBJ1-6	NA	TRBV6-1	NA	TGTGCCAGCAGTGAAACCGGGGGACCCCTCCACTTT	CASSETGGPLHF
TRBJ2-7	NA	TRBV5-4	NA	TGTGCCAGCAGCTTGGATCCCTACCAAAGCTCCTACGAGCAGTACTTC	CASSLDPYQSSYEQYF
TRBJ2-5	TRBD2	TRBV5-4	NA	TGTGCCAGCAGCCTCGGGAGGAGGGGAGAGACCCAGTACTTC	CASSLGRRGETQYF
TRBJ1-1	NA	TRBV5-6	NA	TGTGCCAGCAGCTTGGACAGGAACACTGAAGCTTTCTTT	CASSLDRNTEAFF
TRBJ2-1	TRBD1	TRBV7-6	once	TGTGCCAGCAGCTTAGTGGGGACAGGGATCTACAATGAGCAGTTCTTC	CASSLVGTGIYNEQFF
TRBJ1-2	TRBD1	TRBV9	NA	TGTGCCAGCAGCCCCTGGGACAGGGGCTATGGCTACACCTTC	CASSPWDRGYGYTF